This passage covers 2 T cell receptor beta chains from one sample sequenced in a study of control samples from healthy donors and cancer patients. Here immunoSEQ multiplex PCR was the method, and the copy in TCRdb shows in-frame clones only, minus some. This table holds 100,000 to 150,000 clones, about nine tenths found once. Input material: blood. The receptors derive from a man younger than 30 in good health.

J is TRBJ2-3 and V is TRBV24-1; 7 nucleotides align to TRBD1. This CDR3 has 17 residues. With V trimmed by 4 bases and J by 2 bases, 11 bases remained unmatched. Germline values: CDR1 KGHDR, CDR2 SFDVKD. CDR3 sequence: CATSDKPGQRTTDTQYF. The CDR3 DNA reads as TGTGCCACCAGTGACAAACCGGGACAGAGAACCACAGATACGCAGTATTTT.

The chain couples TRBV6-5 to TRBJ2-7, with 9 nucleotides matching TRBD2. CDR1 and CDR2 from the germline V gene are MNHEY and SVGAGI. This CDR3 is 14 amino acids long. V lost 6 bases, J lost 0 bases, and 3 bases stayed unmatched. The CDR3 DNA is TGTGCCAGCAGGGTAGCGGGGGCCTCCTACGAGCAGTACTTC. It is translated as CASRVAGASYEQYF.